Following are 21 T cell receptor beta chains from one sample sequenced in a study of T cell responses to AZD1222 COVID-19 vaccine. The repertoire was sequenced with immunoSEQ multiplex PCR; TCRdb's copy has only in-frame clones and lacks some. Here the sample spans 52,000 or so clones, around 85% being singletons. The source material was peripheral blood, sampled on day 0 of MenACWY control vaccination. The receptors here all came from an adult in good health.

V and J are TRBV6-1 and TRBJ1-1; D unclear. V was trimmed by 2 bases and J by 6 bases, leaving 7 bases between them. Germline lookup yields CDR1 MNHNS and CDR2 SASEGT. CDR3 length equals 12 residues. The CDR3 sequence is CASSERVAEAFF. CDR3 in DNA: TGTGCCAGCAGTGAAAGAGTTGCTGAAGCTTTCTTT.

The sample holds one count of this clone. The V and J genes are TRBV9 and TRBJ1-2; D gene unclear. V lost 3 bases and J lost 4, with 16 bases in between. The germline V gene encodes CDR1 SGDLS and CDR2 YYNGEE. The CDR3 sequence is 15 residues long. CDR3 sequence (DNA): TGTGCCAGCAGCGACCAAAGGTGGGGAGCCTATGGCTACACCTTC. Its translation: CASSDQRWGAYGYTF.

This clone appeared a single time. The chain links TRBV6-5 to TRBJ2-7; 7 bases match TRBD2. CDR1 and CDR2 (germline): MNHEY, SVGAGI. With V trimmed by 5 bases and J by 1 base, 2 bases remained unmatched. This CDR3 has 13 residues. CDR3 amino acids: CASSPGLSYEQYF. CDR3 coding DNA: TGTGCCAGCAGTCCGGGACTATCCTACGAGCAGTACTTC.

This sequence joins TRBV18 and TRBJ2-4; D remains ambiguous. In germline, CDR1 is KGHSH, CDR2 LQKENI. V gave up 6 bases and J gave up 1 base, with 13 bases separating them. The CDR3 runs 15 residues. The CDR3: CASSENVQAKNIQYF. CDR3 nucleotide sequence: TGTGCCAGCTCGGAAAACGTACAGGCCAAAAACATTCAGTACTTC.

This chain links TRBV27 with TRBJ1-2; TRBD1 is a possible D gene (5 bases). CDR3 size: 12 residues. Germline loops: CDR1 MNHEY, CDR2 SMNVEV (reference sequence). With 6 bases removed from V and 8 bases from J, the gap between germline ends came to 13 bases. The CDR3 spells CASSQGVGGYTF. CDR3 coding DNA: TGTGCCAGCAGCCAAGGGGTAGGGGGCTACACCTTC.

V gene TRBV9 combines with J gene TRBJ1-3; TRBD1 might be the D (5 bases). V lost 0 bases and J 2 bases, leaving 9 bases between the germline ends. The CDR3 runs to 15 residues. Germline-derived CDR1 and CDR2 are SGDLS and YYNGEE. CDR3: CASSVASGTGNTIYF. The CDR3 bases are TGTGCCAGCAGCGTAGCTTCAGGGACTGGAAACACCATATATTTT.

V and J are TRBV15 and TRBJ2-6; no firm D call. CDR1 is LNHNV and CDR2 is YYDKDF in the germline V gene (reference sequence). The length of the CDR3 is 18 residues. V dropped 0 bases and J dropped 0 bases, with 12 bases sitting between them. The CDR3 loop is CATSRDYASYSGANVLTF. CDR3 DNA: TGTGCCACCAGCAGAGATTATGCATCCTACTCTGGGGCCAACGTCCTGACTTTC.

This sequence joins TRBV5-1 and TRBJ2-5; 7 bases are shared with TRBD2. The CDR3 consists of 14 residues. Germline V gene lookup returns CDR1 SGHRS and CDR2 YFSETQ. The trim removed 7 bases at V and 3 bases at J, leaving 9 bases unmatched. The CDR3 bases are TGCGCCAGCGTAACAACGGGGGGAGAAGAGACCCAGTACTTC. It translates to CASVTTGGEETQYF.

This chain joins TRBV29-1 and TRBJ2-3, with D maybe TRBD1 (6 bases). In germline, CDR1 is SQVTM, CDR2 ANQGSEA. V lost 7 bases and J 9 bases, leaving 17 bases between the germline ends. CDR3 length: 12 amino acids. The CDR3 DNA reads TGCAGCGCCAAAGGGGGTCCCGGGACGCAGTATTTT. This encodes CSAKGGPGTQYF.

V and J are TRBV7-2 and TRBJ2-3; possibly TRBD2 for D (5 bases). Germline V lookup: CDR1 SGHTA, CDR2 FQGNSA. There are 14 residues in the CDR3. The germline V and J ends were trimmed by 4 bases and 4 bases, with 12 bases remaining between them. The CDR3 loop is CASSSGSRADTQYF. In DNA form, the CDR3 reads TGTGCCAGCAGCTCCGGGTCGAGGGCAGATACGCAGTATTTT.

CDR3 nucleotide sequence: TGTGCCAGCAGCTTGGGGAGGGGGAACTACGAGCAGTACTTC. This gives the protein CASSLGRGNYEQYF. This chain links TRBV5-5 with TRBJ2-7, with D perhaps given as TRBD1 or TRBD2 (6 bases each). V was trimmed by 0 bases and J by 3 bases, leaving 10 bases between them. The CDR3 is made up of 14 amino acids. CDR1 is SGHKS and CDR2 is YYEKEE in the germline V gene (reference sequence).

V gene TRBV7-2 combines with J gene TRBJ2-1; tentative D call: TRBD2 (6 bases). The length of the CDR3 is 16 residues. The germline V gene encodes CDR1 SGHTA and CDR2 FQGNSA. Trimming stripped 2 bases from V and 0 bases from J, with 11 bases between. The CDR3 nucleotides are TGTGCCAGCAGCTTACTAGTGGGAGGCTCCTACAATGAGCAGTTCTTC. As protein: CASSLLVGGSYNEQFF.

The rearrangement joins TRBV27 to TRBJ2-7; possible D gene TRBD2, 6 bases. V was trimmed by 1 base and J by 3 bases, leaving 10 bases between them. The CDR3 has 14 amino acids. Germline-derived CDR1 and CDR2 are MNHEY and SMNVEV (reference sequence). The DNA of the CDR3 is TGTGCCAGCAGTTTATGGGGGGAAGGCTACGAGCAGTACTTC. As protein: CASSLWGEGYEQYF.

This clone was observed a handful of times. The V and J genes are TRBV6-4 and TRBJ2-1, with 9 nucleotides matching TRBD1. The CDR3 has 14 amino acids. With 4 bases clipped from V and 7 bases from J, the junction kept 5 bases outside the gene matches. Germline CDR1 reads MRHNA; CDR2 reads SNTAGT. The CDR3 nucleotides read TGTGCCAGCAGTGGACAGGGGGGTTGGAATGAGCAGTTCTTC. It yields the protein CASSGQGGWNEQFF.

V and J are TRBV5-1 and TRBJ1-3; the match to TRBD1 covers 8 bases. Germline CDR1 SGHRS, CDR2 YFSETQ. The CDR3 extends over 14 amino acids. V lost 4 bases, J lost 3 bases, and 3 bases stayed unmatched. Here the CDR3 DNA reads TGCGCCAGCAGCATCACAGGGGGTGGAAACACCATATATTTT. The encoded protein is CASSITGGGNTIYF.

The chain is built from TRBV27 and TRBJ1-5; D is possibly TRBD1 (6 bases). Germline V gene data show CDR1 as MNHEY and CDR2 as SMNVEV (reference sequence). V was pared by 0 bases and J by 2 bases, with 17 bases between. The CDR3 spans 18 residues. The CDR3 DNA sequence: TGTGCCAGCAGTTTATCGAGGGGACAAACAGGAGGCAATCAGCCCCAGCATTTT. It encodes CASSLSRGQTGGNQPQHF.

The chain links TRBV11-2 to TRBJ2-7, with TRBD2 matching over 11 bases. This CDR3 has 14 residues. Trimming removed 3 bases from V and 3 bases from J; junction bases left unmatched: 1. The germline CDR1 and CDR2 sequences are SGHAT and FQNNGV. This CDR3 is CASSLLAGGYEQYF. In DNA, the CDR3 is TGTGCCAGCAGCTTGCTAGCGGGGGGCTACGAGCAGTACTTC. Full variable domain (rest looked up from reference TRBV11-2 and TRBJ2-7): EAGVAQSPRYKIIEKRQSVAFWCNPISGHATLYWYQQILGQGPKLLIQFQNNGVVDDSQLPKDRFSAERLKGVDSTLKIQPAKLEDSAVYLCASSLLAGGYEQYFGPGTRLTVT.

The V gene is TRBV7-2, the J gene TRBJ2-7; TRBD1 might be the D (5 bases). Germline CDR1 and CDR2: SGHTA and FQGNSA. The CDR3 has 13 amino acids. V lost 2 bases and J lost 6, with 11 bases in between. The CDR3 DNA sequence: TGTGCCAGCAGCTTACACAGGAGTGGCGAGCAGTACTTC. It translates to CASSLHRSGEQYF.

The V gene is TRBV3-1 (or the pseudogene TRBV3-2), the J gene TRBJ2-1; tentative D call: TRBD2 (6 bases). This CDR3 comprises 16 residues. The V gene's germline CDR1 is LGHDT and CDR2 YNNKEL (reference sequence). V lost 3 bases, J lost 5 bases, and 17 bases lay in between. This CDR3 is CASSHGGNGRNNEQFF. CDR3 DNA: TGTGCCAGCAGCCACGGAGGGAATGGTCGGAACAATGAGCAGTTCTTC.

J is TRBJ2-5 and V is TRBV28, with D tentatively TRBD1 or TRBD2 (5 bases each). V lost 7 bases to trimming and J lost 6 bases, with 12 bases between them. Germline V lookup: CDR1 MDHEN, CDR2 SYDVKM. The CDR3 length is 12 residues. CDR3 amino acids: CASTNEGKTQYF. The CDR3, as DNA: TGTGCCAGCACTAACGAGGGGAAGACCCAGTACTTC.

The chain couples TRBV12-3 or TRBV12-4 to TRBJ2-2; tentative D call: TRBD1 (5 bases). Trimming shortened V by 5 bases and J by 5 bases, and 9 bases separated the two germline ends. This CDR3 has 13 amino acids. In DNA form, the CDR3 reads TGTGCCAGCAGTACCCGACAGACCGGGGAGCTGTTTTTT. This translates into CASSTRQTGELFF.